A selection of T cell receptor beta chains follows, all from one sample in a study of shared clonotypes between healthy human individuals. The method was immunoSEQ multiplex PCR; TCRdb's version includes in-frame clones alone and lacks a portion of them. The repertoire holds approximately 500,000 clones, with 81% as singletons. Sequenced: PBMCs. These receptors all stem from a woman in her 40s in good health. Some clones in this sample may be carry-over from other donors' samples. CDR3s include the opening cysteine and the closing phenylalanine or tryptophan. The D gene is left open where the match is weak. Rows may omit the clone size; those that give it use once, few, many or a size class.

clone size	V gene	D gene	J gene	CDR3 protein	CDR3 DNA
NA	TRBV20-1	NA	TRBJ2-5	CSASPGTLQYF	TGCAGTGCATCCCCCGGGACCCTTCAGTACTTC
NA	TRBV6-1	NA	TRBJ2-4	CASSERPRRIHIQYF	TGTGCCAGCAGTGAAAGGCCAAGGCGGATACACATTCAGTACTTC
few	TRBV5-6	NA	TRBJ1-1	CASSLGSGTEAFF	TGTGCCAGCAGCTTGGGGTCCGGCACTGAAGCTTTCTTT
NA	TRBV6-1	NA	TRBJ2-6	CASSAHISGANVLTF	TGTGCCAGCAGTGCCCACATCTCTGGGGCCAACGTCCTGACTTTC
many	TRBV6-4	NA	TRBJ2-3	CASSVRAGTGDTQYF	TGTGCCAGCAGTGTACGGGCGGGAACGGGAGATACGCAGTATTTT
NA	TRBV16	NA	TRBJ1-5	CASSHQDAPDQPQHF	TGTGCCAGCAGCCACCAAGATGCACCCGATCAGCCCCAGCATTTT
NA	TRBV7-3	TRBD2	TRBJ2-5	CASSLTGGQETQYF	TGTGCCAGCAGCTTAACGGGAGGGCAAGAGACCCAGTACTTC
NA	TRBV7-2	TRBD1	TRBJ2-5	CASSYRTGTQETQYF	TGTGCCAGCAGCTATCGGACAGGGACACAAGAGACCCAGTACTTC
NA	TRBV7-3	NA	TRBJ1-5	CASSLIPSSQGVRRSNQPQHF	TGTGCCAGCAGCTTAATTCCCAGTTCGCAGGGTGTACGTAGGAGCAATCAGCCCCAGCATTTT
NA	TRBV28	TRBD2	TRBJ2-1	CASSSPSGGSYNEQFF	TGTGCCAGCAGTTCGCCTAGCGGGGGGTCCTACAATGAGCAGTTCTTC
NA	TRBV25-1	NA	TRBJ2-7	CASSEGLEFYEQYF	TGTGCCAGCAGTGAGGGCCTAGAATTCTACGAGCAGTACTTC
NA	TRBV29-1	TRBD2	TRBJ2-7	CSVERASGRAVDHEQYF	TGCAGCGTTGAGAGGGCTAGCGGGAGGGCCGTCGATCACGAGCAGTACTTC
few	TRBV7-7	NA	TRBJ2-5	CASSPSGTNQETQYF	TGTGCTAGCAGCCCTTCCGGGACAAACCAAGAGACCCAGTACTTC
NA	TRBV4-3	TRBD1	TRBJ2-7	CASSQDIGTDGSEQYF	TGCGCCAGCAGCCAAGATATCGGGACAGATGGCTCGGAGCAGTACTTC
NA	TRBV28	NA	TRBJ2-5	CASRSDYAETQYF	TGTGCCAGCAGATCGGACTATGCCGAGACCCAGTACTTC
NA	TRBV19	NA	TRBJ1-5	CASNPIRNSNQPQHF	TGTGCCAGTAACCCCATACGGAATAGCAATCAGCCCCAGCATTTT
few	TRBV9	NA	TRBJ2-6	CASSPRSGANVLTF	TGTGCCAGCAGCCCCCGGTCTGGGGCCAACGTCCTGACTTTC
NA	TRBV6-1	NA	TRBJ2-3	CASLRDSSTDTQYF	TGTGCCAGCTTACGGGACTCTAGCACAGATACGCAGTATTTT
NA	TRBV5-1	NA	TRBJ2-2	CASSLEAAGELFF	TGCGCCAGCAGCTTGGAGGCGGCCGGGGAGCTGTTTTTT
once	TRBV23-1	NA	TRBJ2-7	CARGGGSTLEQYF	TGCGCCAGGGGAGGGGGGTCCACCCTTGAGCAGTACTTC
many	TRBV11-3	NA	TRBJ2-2	CASSLLVNTGELFF	TGTGCCAGCAGCCTCCTGGTGAACACCGGGGAGCTGTTTTTT
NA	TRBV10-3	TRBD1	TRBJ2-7	CAISWDRVPYEQYF	TGTGCCATCAGTTGGGACAGGGTCCCCTACGAGCAGTACTTC
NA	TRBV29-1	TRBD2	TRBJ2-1	CSVDQSGSYNEQFF	TGCAGCGTTGACCAAAGCGGGAGTTATAATGAGCAGTTCTTC
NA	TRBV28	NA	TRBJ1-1	CASRTYSMNTEAFF	TGTGCCAGCAGAACATACAGTATGAACACTGAAGCTTTCTTT
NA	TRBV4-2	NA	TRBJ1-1	CASSQDSGDTEAFF	TGTGCCAGCAGCCAAGATTCGGGGGACACTGAAGCTTTCTTT
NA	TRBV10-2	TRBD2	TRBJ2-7	CASSESASGRTIFYEQYF	TGCGCCAGCAGTGAGTCGGCTAGCGGGAGGACCATCTTCTACGAGCAGTACTTC